The rows below give T cell receptor beta chains drawn from one sample of a study of blood T cell repertoires in COVID-19. Only in-frame clones appear in the TCRdb table, and some are missing; sequencing was by immunoSEQ multiplex PCR. Among more than 400,000 clones, 80% to 95% were seen once, and the ten largest hold approximately 0.65%. The sample comprised PBMCs or T cells enriched from blood (not recorded which). The receptors were gathered from a man aged 18 to 30 who had recovered from COVID-19. Each CDR3 is given with its conserved first and last residue. Each record gives: V gene, clone size, D gene, J gene, CDR3 DNA, CDR3 protein. The D gene is left open where the match is weak. Size is stated for part of the rows, as once, few or many counts, or as a class when the clone is expanded.

>TRBV6-5|-|TRBD1|TRBJ1-4
TGTGCCAGCAGCCAGGACAGGGGTCGGGAAAAACTGTTTTTT
CASSQDRGREKLFF
>TRBV5-5|once|TRBD1|TRBJ1-5
TGTGCCAGCAGCTTGACAGGGGCGGACAATCAGCCCCAGCATTTT
CASSLTGADNQPQHF
>TRBV24-1|-|-|TRBJ1-2
TGTGCCACCAGTGATACGGACAGCAACTATGGCTACACCTTC
CATSDTDSNYGYTF
>TRBV5-4|-|TRBD2|TRBJ2-5
TGTGCCAGCAGCACCCCCGGAGCGGGACTAGCGTCATCAGAGACCCAGTACTTC
CASSTPGAGLASSETQYF
>TRBV6-5|-|-|TRBJ1-2
TGTGCCAGCAGAGAGACACGAAACTATGGCTACACCTTC
CASRETRNYGYTF
>TRBV28|-|-|TRBJ2-1
TGTGCCAGCAGTTTATTGGGCGCTGAGCAGTTCTTC
CASSLLGAEQFF
>TRBV5-5|-|-|TRBJ1-1
TGTGCCAGCAGCTCTGTTCAGGGGCAGCATACTGAAGCTTTCTTT
CASSSVQGQHTEAFF
>TRBV9|-|TRBD2|TRBJ2-3
TGTGCCAGCAGTGCACTAGCGGGAGGATTCACAGATACGCAGTATTTT
CASSALAGGFTDTQYF
>TRBV5-6|-|TRBD2|TRBJ2-1
TGTGCCAGTCATCGGACTAGCGGTTACAATGAGCAGTTCTTC
CASHRTSGYNEQFF
>TRBV21-1|-|-|TRBJ1-4
TGTGCCAGCAGCACCCGACAGGTAGGTAGGACTAATGAAAAACTGTTTTTT
CASSTRQVGRTNEKLFF
>TRBV2|-|TRBD2|TRBJ2-5
TGTGCCAGCACCCTACTAGCGGGGGCCGTGTACCAAGAGACCCAGTACTTC
CASTLLAGAVYQETQYF
>TRBV10-2|-|TRBD2|TRBJ2-1
TGCGCCAGCAGACACGGACTAGCGGGAGGGCTAGATGAGCAGTTCTTC
CASRHGLAGGLDEQFF
>TRBV25-1|-|-|TRBJ1-2
TGTGCCAGCAGTGGTTCCGGGACAAAGAATGGCTACACCTTC
CASSGSGTKNGYTF
>TRBV30|-|-|TRBJ2-1
TGTGCCTGGAGGGGAGACCTGCCGAACTCCTACAATGAGCAGTTCTTC
CAWRGDLPNSYNEQFF
>TRBV6-5|-|-|TRBJ2-2
TGTGCCAGCAGTTACTCGCAGGGTCTGAGGCTGTTTTTT
CASSYSQGLRLFF
>TRBV30|few|-|TRBJ1-2
TGTGCCTGGATCGCAGGGTACTATGGCTACACCTTC
CAWIAGYYGYTF
>TRBV9|-|TRBD1|TRBJ1-2
TGTGCCAGCAGCATTGGACAGGGGGCGTCTGGCTACACCTTC
CASSIGQGASGYTF
>TRBV19|-|-|TRBJ2-1
TGTGCCAGTAGTATCAGACGGCGGCCCGACAATGAGCAGTTCTTC
CASSIRRRPDNEQFF
>TRBV20-1|-|-|TRBJ2-1
TGCAGTGCTAGTCGTCTGGGGCAAGGTGAGCAGTTCTTC
CSASRLGQGEQFF
>TRBV30|-|TRBD1|TRBJ2-5
TGTGCCTGGAGTTGGGACAGGGGAATTCAAGACACCCAGTACTTC
CAWSWDRGIQDTQYF
>TRBV14|-|TRBD1|TRBJ2-2
TGTGCCAGCAGCCTCCAAGGGACAGGGCCCACCGGGGAGCTGTTTTTT
CASSLQGTGPTGELFF
>TRBV6-5|-|TRBD1|TRBJ2-2
TGTGCCAGCAGTAAGACAGGGGGGAACACCGGGGAGCTGTTTTTT
CASSKTGGNTGELFF
>TRBV19|-|-|TRBJ1-5
TGTGCCAGTAGTATATCAGATAGCAATCAGCCCCAGCATTTT
CASSISDSNQPQHF
>TRBV30|-|-|TRBJ1-5
TGTGCCTGGAGTGACAGGAAGAGTAATCAGCCCCAGCATTTT
CAWSDRKSNQPQHF
>TRBV28|few|-|TRBJ1-2
TGTGCCAGCAGACCACCCGGACAGTTCTATGGCTACACCTTC
CASRPPGQFYGYTF
>TRBV12-3/TRBV12-4|-|-|TRBJ1-6
TGTGCCAGCAGTTTTTCAGTTCCACCCCTCCACTTT
CASSFSVPPLHF
>TRBV11-3|-|-|TRBJ1-5
TGTGCCAGCAGCATGACAGCAATCAATCAGCCCCAGCATTTT
CASSMTAINQPQHF
>TRBV10-3|-|TRBD1|TRBJ1-2
TGTGCCTCCGACCCCGGGACAGGGAATGGCTACACCTTC
CASDPGTGNGYTF
>TRBV7-9|-|-|TRBJ1-1
TGTGCCAGCAGCCCCCAGATTGGTAACACTGAAGCTTTCTTT
CASSPQIGNTEAFF
>TRBV19|-|-|TRBJ1-5
TGTGCCAGTAGTATAGATATCCGTCAGCCCCAGCATTTT
CASSIDIRQPQHF
>TRBV28|-|TRBD2|TRBJ2-3
TGTGCCACTCGAGCTAGCGGTGGCACAGATACGCAGTATTTT
CATRASGGTDTQYF
>TRBV5-1|-|-|TRBJ1-1
TGCGCCAGCAGCCCCCATAACCCAGGGAACACTGAAGCTTTCTTT
CASSPHNPGNTEAFF
>TRBV7-8|-|TRBD1|TRBJ1-2
TGTGCCAGCAGCACTCAATCCGGACAGGGAGGCTATGGCTACACCTTC
CASSTQSGQGGYGYTF
>TRBV18|-|-|TRBJ1-1
TGTGCCAGCTCACCAACTCTCGGAGCGAACACTGAAGCTTTCTTT
CASSPTLGANTEAFF
>TRBV5-6|-|TRBD2|TRBJ2-1
TGTGCCAGCAGCTTGGCGGGTAGCGGGACCAAGCAGTTCTTC
CASSLAGSGTKQFF
>TRBV18|-|-|TRBJ2-5
TGTGCCAGCTCACCTTTCAGGGCTGGTCAAGAGACCCAGTACTTC
CASSPFRAGQETQYF
>TRBV7-9|few|-|TRBJ1-2
TGTGCCAGCAGCTATCGGAGGGGATGGTACTATGGCTACACCTTC
CASSYRRGWYYGYTF
>TRBV27|-|TRBD2|TRBJ2-1
TGTGCCAGCAGTTTAGATCGAGCGGGAGGGCAAGTGACCTACAATGAGCAGTTCTTC
CASSLDRAGGQVTYNEQFF
>TRBV27|-|TRBD1|TRBJ1-2
TGTGCCAGCTCGGATTCCGGGACAGGGGGAAATGGCTACACCTTC
CASSDSGTGGNGYTF
>TRBV5-6|once|-|TRBJ1-1
TGTGCCAGCAGTGTGTGGACCGGGAAGATGAACACTGAAGCTTTCTTT
CASSVWTGKMNTEAFF
>TRBV4-1|-|TRBD2|TRBJ2-2
TGCGCCAGCAGCCAAGCTACTAGCGCTAACACCGGGGAGCTGTTTTTT
CASSQATSANTGELFF
>TRBV3-1/TRBV3-2|-|TRBD1|TRBJ1-1
TGTGCCAGCACAGGGGGCGGGGAAGCTTTCTTT
CASTGGGEAFF
>TRBV3-1/TRBV3-2|-|TRBD1|TRBJ1-2
TGTGCCAGCAGCCACGGACAGGGACATGGCTACACCTTC
CASSHGQGHGYTF
>TRBV12-3/TRBV12-4|-|-|TRBJ1-5
TGTGCCAGCAGTTCCGGACTGCCCCAGCATTTT
CASSSGLPQHF
>TRBV19|-|-|TRBJ1-1
TGTGCCGCAGGATCCGGGAACACTGAAGCTTTCTTT
CAAGSGNTEAFF
>TRBV7-6|-|-|TRBJ1-5
TGTGCCAGCAGCTTAGGGAGGAATCAGCCCCAGCATTTT
CASSLGRNQPQHF
>TRBV5-6|few|TRBD2|TRBJ2-4
TGTGCCAGCAGCCGCCGACTAGCGGGGGGCAGAATAGCCAAAAACATTCAGTACTTC
CASSRRLAGGRIAKNIQYF
>TRBV2|-|-|TRBJ1-5
TGTGCCAGCAGCACAAAGAGAGGGGGTATGGGCAATCAGCCCCAGCATTTT
CASSTKRGGMGNQPQHF
>TRBV29-1|-|-|TRBJ1-4
TGCAGCGTTGAGGCGGGTGGAGTTGATGAAAAACTGTTTTTT
CSVEAGGVDEKLFF
>TRBV6-5|-|-|TRBJ1-5
TGTGCCAGCAGTACCGGGGGGCTGGGTGGTCAGCCCCAGCATTTT
CASSTGGLGGQPQHF
>TRBV3-1/TRBV3-2|once|-|TRBJ1-2
TGTGCCAGCAGCCAAGGACTGGGGTACAGGCCGGTGGGTGGCTACACCTTC
CASSQGLGYRPVGGYTF
>TRBV19|-|-|TRBJ2-5
TGTGCCAGTTCGACCACCGGGGGTGTAGAGACCCAGTACTTC
CASSTTGGVETQYF
>TRBV28|-|-|TRBJ2-7
TGTGCCAGCAGCCCTGGGCAGGCGGGGCGGCGAGAGCAGTACTTC
CASSPGQAGRREQYF
>TRBV2|-|TRBD2|TRBJ2-5
TGTGCCAGCAGTGAACTAGCGGGAATGTACCAAGAGACCCAGTACTTC
CASSELAGMYQETQYF
>TRBV19|-|-|TRBJ2-7
TGTGCCAGTAGTATGGGCTTAAGCTCCTACGAGCAGTACTTC
CASSMGLSSYEQYF